This record covers a single TCR beta chain. This clonotype has only a few counts. It lacks a known antigen. Per-base quality was not reported, and no clone a single base away is much larger than it. Library generation was performed with RT-PCR. Instrument used: Illumina HiSeq 2500. Through fastp at Q25 and MiXCR, TCRdb rebuilt clones from the public reads, retaining in-frame beta chains. Rows with a matching CDR3 protein are joined into one entry that keeps the most common DNA and genes. A total of 500,000 to 700,000 distinct CDR3 sequences appear in this sample, roughly a quarter of them only once. Of the sample, around 2.8% falls within the top ten clones. The sample originates from a study of response to subunit inactivated influenza vaccine listed by TCRdb under 2018. Study-wide context: Deep quantitative T cell receptor repertoire profiling was used in the study to track responses to a trivalent subunit inactivated influenza vaccine. The investigation overall reported the following: According to the authors, only a limited number of new T cells may be recruited by each seasonal influenza vaccination.

V was cut back by 2 bases and J by 7 bases, leaving a gap of 9 bases between them. The germline V gene specifies SGHTA as CDR1 and FQGTGA as CDR2. The CDR3 covers 13 residues, taking in both the cysteine and the phenylalanine. Only the CDR3 DNA stays, 39 bases, in frame from base 1. These same data were also listed under a study on T cells expressing NK-cell markers. The second study's paper adds: 5'RACE template switching, by which a universal primer site and unique molecular identifiers were added, was used to make TCR beta cDNA libraries. Fewer than ten donors provided sorted CD3+CD56+NKG2C+, CD3+CD56+NKG2C- and CD3+CD56-NKG2C+ T-cell subsets, whose TCR beta-chain repertoires were profiled. Among the eight sequenced donors, only one was HCMV-seronegative, while the other seven were HCMV-seropositive. In several experiments an anti-gammadeltaTCR antibody was added to restrict sorting to alphabetaTCR-expressing T cells. In several donors, the dominant CD3+CD56+NKG2C+ clonotypes were among the top 10 CD8+ clonotypes and accounted for about 1.0-7.5% of CD8+ T cells. Those dominant clonotypes were again the most abundant among CD3+CD56-NKG2C+ cells in a few donors, at about 28.3-60.1%. Whether the expanded NKG2C-expressing T cell clones were specific for HCMV antigens remained unclear. The eight sequenced donors were randomly selected healthy volunteers, three men and five women. HCMV serostatus was determined by detecting HCMV-specific IgG in serum with a commercial ELISA kit. Peripheral blood mononuclear cells were isolated from blood by Ficoll density gradient centrifugation. CD4+ and CD8+ T cells were isolated from PBMC by magnetic immunoseparation with Miltenyi isolation kits. Priming for cDNA synthesis came from the TCR beta constant segment, and two successive PCR amplification steps followed. Sequencing of the libraries produced 2 x 150 bp reads on Illumina HiSeq 2000/2500, MiSeq or NextSeq. MIGEC handled demultiplexing of the reads and grouping by UMI, while MiTCR was used to assemble and quantify clonotypes. To exclude erroneous sequences, only TCR cDNA sequences supported by at least two reads were retained. The tcR package was used for downstream repertoire analysis, and clonotypes were matched between fractions using CDR3 nucleotide sequence together with V segment. VDJmatch was used to annotate antigen specificity against VDJdb, with one amino acid substitution allowed in CDR3.

This TCR came from a man between 50 and 59 years old who received an inactivated influenza vaccine. Donor details come from another sample of the same person, matched by shared clones. The chain is assembled from TRBV7-3 and TRBJ2-1; the D gene is unclear. The sample consisted of CD4+ T cells sorted from PBMCs, taken 11 to 12 days after vaccination. The nucleotide sequence reads TGTGCCAGCAGCTTAGTTCACCCAAATGAGCAGTTCTTC. This encodes CASSLVHPNEQFF.